Following are 32 T cell receptor beta chains from one sample sequenced in a study of spatial heterogeneity in lung cancer. TCRdb redid the calling of the 5' RACE reads with MiXCR, one entry per CDR3 protein. Here the sample spans some 9,000 distinct CDR3 sequences, less than 6.5% being singletons. Study-wide points: One measure, the expanded intratumoral alpha and beta TCR count, tracked tumor mutation counts.

No antigen has been assigned to these receptors. Time point of the sample: sample taken at primary tumor resection. Specimen: lung tumor tissue, collected at surgery. These receptors originate from a female donor with early-stage non-small cell lung cancer.

This clonotype showed up many times. The V gene is TRBV12-3 or TRBV12-4, the J gene TRBJ2-7; D gene unclear. This CDR3 region has 12 residues. Trimming removed 4 bases from V and 3 bases from J, with 7 bases in between. Here the CDR3 reads CASSYNRYEQYF. CDR3 coding DNA: TGTGCCAGCAGTTATAACCGCTACGAGCAGTACTTC.

This chain connects TRBV12-3 or TRBV12-4 to TRBJ2-2; D is perhaps TRBD2 (6 bases). The CDR3 sequence is 15 residues long. V was shortened by 3 bases and J by 6 bases, with 14 bases between the two germline ends. The CDR3 spells CASSFAGRKAGELFF. In DNA, the CDR3 is TGTGCCAGCAGTTTTGCCGGGAGAAAGGCCGGGGAGCTGTTTTTT.

This clonotype rates as medium-sized. The chain joins TRBV19 to TRBJ1-5; D not certain. CDR3 length: 14 amino acids. V shed 4 bases and J shed 0 bases, with 7 bases lying between them. Germline loops: CDR1 LNHDA, CDR2 SQIVND (reference sequence). CDR3 DNA: TGTGCCAGTAGTAGGGGATTTAGCAATCAGCCCCAGCATTTT. It codes for CASSRGFSNQPQHF.

This clonotype was recorded a few times. The chain combines TRBV2 with TRBJ1-1; no firm D call. V lost 4 bases and J 7 bases, leaving 7 bases between the germline ends. The CDR3 contains 11 residues. Germline V gene lookup returns CDR1 SNHLY and CDR2 FYNNEI. CDR3 in DNA: TGTGCCAGCAGTGTAACAAGTGAAGCTTTCTTT. Its protein is CASSVTSEAFF.

This clonotype is judged medium-sized. This rearrangement joins TRBV5-1 to TRBJ1-1; D ambiguous. Per germline, CDR1 SGHRS and CDR2 YFSETQ. The germline V and J ends were trimmed by 1 base and 1 base, with 11 bases remaining between them. CDR3 length: 15 amino acids. The CDR3 bases are TGCGCCAGCAGCTTGCAGGCTCCCGGGAACACTGAAGCTTTCTTT. Amino acid sequence: CASSLQAPGNTEAFF.

The chain is built from TRBV20-1 and TRBJ2-7; the match to TRBD1 covers 10 bases. The CDR3 has 14 amino acids. The germline V gene has CDR1 DFQATT and CDR2 SNEGSKA (reference sequence). J lost 0 bases, V lost 4 bases, and 3 bases had no gene match. The CDR3 spells CSANGQGVSYEQYF. In nucleotides, the CDR3 is TGCAGTGCTAACGGACAGGGGGTCTCCTACGAGCAGTACTTC.

This sequence joins TRBV12-3 or TRBV12-4 and TRBJ1-2; 7 positions agree with TRBD1. With V trimmed by 7 bases and J by 4 bases, 12 bases remained unmatched. This CDR3 comprises 15 residues. This CDR3 reads CASIAGQDGSYGYTF. Here the CDR3 DNA reads TGTGCCAGCATCGCCGGACAGGACGGCTCCTATGGCTACACCTTC.

As concerns this clonotype: An end of the junction differs from the germline gene, which may be a read error. The V gene is TRBV7-9, the J gene TRBJ2-3; 9 bases agree with TRBD1. Germline V CDR1 and CDR2: SEHNR, FQNEAQ (reference sequence). This CDR3 contains 15 residues. CDR3 region: CVSSLGDRDTDTQYF. In DNA, the CDR3 is TGTGTCAGCAGCTTAGGGGACAGGGACACAGATACGCAGTATTTT.

V gene TRBV3-1 combines with J gene TRBJ2-1, with D possibly matching TRBD2 (5 bases). Per germline, CDR1 LGHDT and CDR2 YNNKEL (reference sequence). V lost 0 bases and J 7 bases, leaving 7 bases between the germline ends. CDR3 length equals 13 residues. CDR3 region: CASSQDRGNEQFF. CDR3 DNA: TGTGCCAGCAGCCAAGACAGAGGGAATGAGCAGTTCTTC.

This clonotype was found many times. The chain carries TRBV7-8 and TRBJ1-1; 9 positions match TRBD1. V was clipped by 4 bases and J by 4 bases; unmatched bases: 10. Germline V gene lookup returns CDR1 SGHVS and CDR2 FQNEAQ. This CDR3 comprises 16 residues. CDR3 DNA: TGTGCCAGCAGCTCCCAGCCCGGGACAGGGCTCACTGAAGCTTTCTTT. Translated, it gives CASSSQPGTGLTEAFF.

This clonotype is labeled medium-sized. The chain has TRBV5-5 and TRBJ1-1; TRBD1 matches at 7 bases. Germline V gene lookup returns CDR1 SGHKS and CDR2 YYEKEE (reference sequence). Trimming removed 4 bases from V and 2 bases from J; junction bases left unmatched: 11. This CDR3 is 16 amino acids long. CDR3: CASSAEQGQTNTEAFF. Here the CDR3 DNA reads TGTGCCAGCAGCGCCGAACAGGGACAGACAAACACTGAAGCTTTCTTT.

This clonotype was recorded a few times. This sequence joins TRBV30 and TRBJ2-1; TRBD2 might be the D (5 bases). The CDR3 contains 13 residues. The V gene lost 3 bases and the J gene lost 2 bases, with 8 bases spanning the gap. The germline V gene encodes CDR1 GTSNPN and CDR2 SVGIG (reference sequence). CDR3 in amino acids: CAWSGVTYNEQFF. The CDR3 nucleotides read TGTGCCTGGAGCGGGGTCACCTACAATGAGCAGTTCTTC. The full variable domain, completed using reference TRBV30 and TRBJ2-1, is SQTIHQWPATLVQPVGSPLSLECTVEGTSNPNLYWYRQAAGRGLQLLFYSVGIGQISSEVPQNLSASRPQDRQFILSSKKLLLSDSGFYLCAWSGVTYNEQFFGPGTRLTVL.

V and J are TRBV7-8 and TRBJ2-7; 7 bases line up with TRBD2. The junction had 10 bases not matched to a gene; V was cut back by 2 bases and J by 3 bases. The CDR3 runs 16 residues. Per the germline V gene, CDR1 is SGHVS and CDR2 is FQNEAQ. DNA for the CDR3: TGTGCCAGCAGCTTATCGGCCAGGGACTACTTCTACGAGCAGTACTTC. It codes for CASSLSARDYFYEQYF.

This clonotype was detected ten times or more. The V and J genes are TRBV4-3 and TRBJ1-1; D unclear. This CDR3 spans 14 amino acids. CDR1 and CDR2 from the germline V gene are LGHNA and YSLEER. The ends were cut back, 2 bases at V and 11 bases at J, with 18 bases in the middle. The CDR3 DNA sequence: TGCGCCAGCAGCCAATCTTACAGCGAGTTACGGGCTTTCTTT. Its protein product is CASSQSYSELRAFF.

This clonotype showed up many times. The chain carries TRBV6-2 or TRBV6-3 and TRBJ1-5; TRBD1 is a possible D gene (5 bases). The germline gives CDR1 MNHEY, CDR2 SVGEGT. V lost 5 bases and J 0 bases, leaving 17 bases between the germline ends. The CDR3 is 17 amino acids. The CDR3 region has the DNA TGTGCCAGCAGTCCAGTCTTGGGGGGTTCTAGCAATCAGCCCCAGCATTTT. Translated, it gives CASSPVLGGSSNQPQHF.

This clonotype was recorded at least ten times. The chain is built from TRBV6-1 and TRBJ2-5, with 10 bases that match TRBD2. The CDR3 runs 18 residues. Unmatched junction bases numbered 14, after V lost 2 bases and J lost 5 bases. CDR1 and CDR2 (germline): MNHNS, SASEGT. The CDR3 coding sequence is TGTGCCAGCAGTGAATTTTGGTCTAGCGGGAGCACCTTGGAGACCCAGTACTTC. Protein product: CASSEFWSSGSTLETQYF.

This clonotype was detected many times. This rearrangement joins TRBV12-3 or TRBV12-4 to TRBJ2-3; 11 bases fit TRBD2. The CDR3 length is 17 residues. J gave up 3 bases and V 3 bases, and 8 bases lay outside the gene matches. CDR3 nucleotide sequence: TGTGCCAGCAGTTTCGGTGGGCTAGCGGGAGGAACAGATACGCAGTATTTT. Residues: CASSFGGLAGGTDTQYF.

CDR3 sequence (DNA): TGTGCCAGCAGCCCCCAGGGATACACTGAAGCTTTCTTT. Its protein is CASSPQGYTEAFF. The chain couples TRBV3-1 to TRBJ1-1, with a possible D match to TRBD1 (5 bases). Germline V gene lookup returns CDR1 LGHDT and CDR2 YNNKEL (reference sequence). Trimming left V 4 bases short and J 3 bases short, with 9 bases between. CDR3 size: 13 residues.

For this clonotype: A read error may be the cause here, since a much bigger clone is one base away. The chain recombines TRBV5-6 with TRBJ2-7; D might be TRBD1 (5 bases). This CDR3 is 15 amino acids long. CDR1 SGHDT and CDR2 YYEEEE come from the germline V gene. The CDR3 nucleotides are TGTGCCAACAGCTTAACAGGTTACCCGACGGCCGAGCAGTACTTC. It encodes CANSLTGYPTAEQYF.

CDR3 DNA sequence: TGTGCCAGTAGCCCACCTTTCGGCACCCGAGGCAATCAGCCCCAGCATTTT. Translating it yields CASSPPFGTRGNQPQHF. This sequence joins TRBV19 and TRBJ1-5, with unresolved D. This CDR3 is 17 amino acids long. CDR1 LNHDA and CDR2 SQIVND come from the germline V gene (reference sequence). The V and J ends lost 6 bases and 2 bases respectively, with 20 bases between them.

The V gene is TRBV6-6, the J gene TRBJ2-2; a possible D gene is TRBD1 (6 bases). The CDR3 spans 14 residues. Germline V CDR1 and CDR2: MNHNY, SVGAGI (reference sequence). The V end lost 7 bases, the J end lost 1 base, and 10 bases lay between the germline ends. This CDR3 is CASTPTGNTGELFF. In DNA form, the CDR3 reads TGTGCCAGCACCCCGACAGGGAACACCGGGGAGCTGTTTTTT.

This clonotype was counted at least ten times. The chain has TRBV4-3 and TRBJ2-2; D not certain. Trimming shortened V by 0 bases and J by 0 bases, and 8 bases separated the two germline ends. The germline gives CDR1 LGHNA, CDR2 YSLEER. The CDR3 sequence is 16 residues long. Written as DNA, the CDR3 is TGCGCCAGCAGCCAAGACGGCCTCCCGAACACCGGGGAGCTGTTTTTT. Protein: CASSQDGLPNTGELFF.

This clonotype was seen repeatedly, ten times or more. V is TRBV20-1 and J is TRBJ2-1; 10 nucleotides line up with TRBD2. V was pared by 1 base and J by 5 bases, with 2 bases of the junction left unmatched. Germline V CDR1 and CDR2: DFQATT, SNEGSKA (reference sequence). The CDR3 spans 14 residues. CDR3 protein: CSARGAGGDNEQFF. The CDR3 DNA follows: TGCAGTGCTAGAGGAGCGGGAGGGGACAATGAGCAGTTCTTC.

V and J are TRBV5-4 and TRBJ2-3; 10 nucleotides align to TRBD2. The junction had 6 bases not matched to a gene; V was cut back by 0 bases and J by 2 bases. This CDR3 contains 17 residues. CDR1 is SGHNT and CDR2 is YYREEE in the germline V gene (reference sequence). The CDR3 is CASSLGSSGRLTDTQYF. The CDR3 DNA is TGTGCCAGCAGCTTGGGTTCTAGCGGGAGACTCACAGATACGCAGTATTTT.

This clonotype counts as medium-sized (0.01 to 0.1%). CDR3 in DNA: TGTGCCAGCAGTGAGATTCGGGGGTACGAGCAGTACTTC. As protein: CASSEIRGYEQYF. The V and J genes are TRBV2 and TRBJ2-7, with a weak D call TRBD2 (6 bases). V lost 3 bases, J lost 4 bases, and 10 bases lay in between. The CDR3 is made up of 13 amino acids. In germline, CDR1 is SNHLY, CDR2 FYNNEI.

This clonotype was seen a few times. The chain is built from TRBV7-2 and TRBJ2-4; D is unresolved. The V end was cut by 1 base, the J end by 8 bases, with 9 bases between. CDR1 is SGHTA and CDR2 is FQGNSA in the germline V gene. The CDR3 is made up of 13 amino acids. CDR3 in amino acids: CASSLEAVDIQYF. CDR3 DNA: TGTGCCAGCAGCTTAGAGGCGGTGGACATTCAGTACTTC.

This clonotype was seen ten or more times. CDR3 in amino acids: CASSYSSGSNEKLFF. CDR3 DNA sequence: TGTGCCAGCAGTTACTCCAGCGGATCTAATGAAAAACTGTTTTTT. The chain has TRBV6-5 and TRBJ1-4, with D unresolved. V was clipped by 0 bases and J by 3 bases, with 8 bases between them. CDR1 is MNHEY and CDR2 is SVGAGI in the germline V gene. The CDR3 spans 15 residues.

This clonotype turned up a few times. The gene calls are TRBV10-3 and TRBJ1-2, with a possible D match to TRBD1 (5 bases). Germline V gene sequence: CDR1 ENHRY, CDR2 SYGVKD. CDR3 length equals 9 residues. Trimming removed 8 bases from V and 7 bases from J, with 5 bases in between. CDR3 region: CAIGGGYTF. In DNA, the CDR3 is TGTGCCATCGGGGGTGGCTACACCTTC.

This clonotype was observed at least ten times. The CDR3 loop reads CASSSGGTYEQYF. In nucleotides, the CDR3 is TGTGCCAGCAGCTCGGGGGGCACCTACGAGCAGTACTTC. The rearrangement links TRBV2 to TRBJ2-7; possibly TRBD2 for D (7 bases). From germline, CDR1 is SNHLY and CDR2 FYNNEI. The V end lost 6 bases, the J end lost 2 bases, and 11 bases lay between the germline ends. The CDR3 is made up of 13 amino acids.

This clonotype was counted many times. V gene TRBV6-1 combines with J gene TRBJ2-5; possible D gene TRBD1, 6 bases. V lost 6 bases and J 7 bases, leaving 15 bases between the germline ends. Germline V CDR1 and CDR2: MNHNS, SASEGT. The CDR3 loop spans 13 amino acids. CDR3 protein: CASRTGTLGTQYF. Here the CDR3 DNA reads TGTGCCAGCAGAACCGGGACATTGGGGACCCAGTACTTC.

This clonotype was seen many times. The CDR3 sequence: CASSYGDPLVGITRAPLHF. The DNA for the CDR3 is TGTGCCAGCAGTTACGGGGATCCGCTAGTCGGTATCACTAGGGCACCCCTCCACTTT. V and J are TRBV6-5 and TRBJ1-6, with D unclear. The CDR3 loop spans 19 amino acids. Trimming cost V 2 bases and J 11 bases, with 28 bases left between them. From germline, CDR1 is MNHEY and CDR2 SVGAGI.

This clonotype appeared many times. The chain links TRBV6-6 to TRBJ2-1; TRBD2 agrees at 7 bases. This CDR3 is 15 amino acids long. The V segment lost 2 bases and the J segment 4 bases; nucleotides outside the gene matches: 5. Germline V gives CDR1 MNHNY, CDR2 SVGAGI (reference sequence). The CDR3 loop is CASSYVGGRYNEQFF. CDR3 bases: TGTGCCAGCAGTTACGTGGGAGGGCGTTACAATGAGCAGTTCTTC.